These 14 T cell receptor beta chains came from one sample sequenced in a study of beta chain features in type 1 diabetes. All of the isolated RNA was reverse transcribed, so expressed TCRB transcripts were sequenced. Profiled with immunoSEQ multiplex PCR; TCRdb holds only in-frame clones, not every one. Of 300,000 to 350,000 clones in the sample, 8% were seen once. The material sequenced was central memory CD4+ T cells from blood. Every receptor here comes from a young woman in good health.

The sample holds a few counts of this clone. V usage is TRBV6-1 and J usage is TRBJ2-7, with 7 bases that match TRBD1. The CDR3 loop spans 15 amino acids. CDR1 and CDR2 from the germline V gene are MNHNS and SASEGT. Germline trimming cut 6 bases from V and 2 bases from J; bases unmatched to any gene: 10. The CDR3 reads CASRTTGASPYEQYF. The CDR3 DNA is TGTGCCAGCAGAACCACAGGGGCAAGCCCCTACGAGCAGTACTTC.

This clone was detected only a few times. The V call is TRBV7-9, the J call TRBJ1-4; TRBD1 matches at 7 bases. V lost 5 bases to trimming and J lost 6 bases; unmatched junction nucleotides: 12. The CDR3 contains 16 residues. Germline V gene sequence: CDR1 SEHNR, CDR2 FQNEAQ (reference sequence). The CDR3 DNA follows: TGTGCCAGCAGCCCCCGAGGGGGGACAGCCCATGAAAAACTGTTTTTT. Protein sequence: CASSPRGGTAHEKLFF. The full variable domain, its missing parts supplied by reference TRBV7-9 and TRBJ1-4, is DTGVSQNPRHKITKRGQNVTFRCDPISEHNRLYWYRQTLGQGPEFLTYFQNEAQLEKSRLLSDRFSAERPKGSFSTLEIQRTEQGDSAMYLCASSPRGGTAHEKLFFGSGTQLSVL.

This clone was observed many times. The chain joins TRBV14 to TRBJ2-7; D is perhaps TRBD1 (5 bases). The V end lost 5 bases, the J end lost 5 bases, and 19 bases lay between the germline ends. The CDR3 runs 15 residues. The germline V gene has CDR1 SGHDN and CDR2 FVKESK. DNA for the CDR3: TGTGCCAGCAGCAGGCAAATGACAGACTGGGACGAGCAGTACTTC. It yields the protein CASSRQMTDWDEQYF.

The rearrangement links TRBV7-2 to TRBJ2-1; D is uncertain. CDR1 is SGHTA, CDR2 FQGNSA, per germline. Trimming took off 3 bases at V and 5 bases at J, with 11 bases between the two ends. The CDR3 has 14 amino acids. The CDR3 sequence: CASSLAIANNEQFF. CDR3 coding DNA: TGTGCCAGCAGCTTGGCAATTGCCAACAATGAGCAGTTCTTC.

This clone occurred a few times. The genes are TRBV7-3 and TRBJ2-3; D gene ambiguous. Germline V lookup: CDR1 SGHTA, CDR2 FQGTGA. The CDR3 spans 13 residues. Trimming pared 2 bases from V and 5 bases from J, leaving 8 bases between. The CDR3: CASSLQAGDTQYF. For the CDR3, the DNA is TGTGCCAGCAGCTTACAAGCAGGAGATACGCAGTATTTT.

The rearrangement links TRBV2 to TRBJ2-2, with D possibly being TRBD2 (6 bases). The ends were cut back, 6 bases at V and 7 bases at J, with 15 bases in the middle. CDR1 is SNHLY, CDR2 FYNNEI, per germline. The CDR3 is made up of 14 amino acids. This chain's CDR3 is CASRALASIGELFF. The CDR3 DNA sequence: TGTGCCAGCAGGGCCCTAGCGTCCATCGGGGAGCTGTTTTTT.

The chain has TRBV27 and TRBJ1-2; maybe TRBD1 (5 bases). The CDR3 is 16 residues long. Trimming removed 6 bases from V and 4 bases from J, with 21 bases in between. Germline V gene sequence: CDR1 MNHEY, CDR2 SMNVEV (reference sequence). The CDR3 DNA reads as TGTGCCAGCAGCGGTCTGGGGCGAGAGTGGGGCTATGGCTACACCTTC. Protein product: CASSGLGREWGYGYTF.

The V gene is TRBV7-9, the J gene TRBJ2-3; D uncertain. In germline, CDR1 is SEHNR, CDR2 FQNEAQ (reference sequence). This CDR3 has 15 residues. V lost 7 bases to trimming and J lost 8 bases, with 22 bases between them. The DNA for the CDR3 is TGTGCCAGCAAACCGGACGAGGTGGCATCCTCTACGCAGTATTTT. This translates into CASKPDEVASSTQYF.

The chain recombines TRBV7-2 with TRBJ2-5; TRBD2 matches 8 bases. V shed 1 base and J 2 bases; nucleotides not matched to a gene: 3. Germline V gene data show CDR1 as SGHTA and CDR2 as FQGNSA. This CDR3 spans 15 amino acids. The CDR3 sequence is CASSLVSGNQETQYF. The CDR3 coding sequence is TGTGCCAGCAGCTTAGTTAGCGGGAATCAAGAGACCCAGTACTTC. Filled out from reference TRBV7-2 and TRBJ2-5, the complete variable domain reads GAGVSQSPSNKVTEKGKDVELRCDPISGHTALYWYRQSLGQGLEFLIYFQGNSAPDKSGLPSDRFSAERTGGSVSTLTIQRTQQEDSAVYLCASSLVSGNQETQYFGPGTRLLVL.

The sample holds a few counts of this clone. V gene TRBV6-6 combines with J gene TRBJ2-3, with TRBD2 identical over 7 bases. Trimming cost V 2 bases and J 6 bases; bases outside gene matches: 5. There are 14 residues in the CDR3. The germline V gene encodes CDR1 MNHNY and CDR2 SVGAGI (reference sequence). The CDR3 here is CASSYAGVVDTQYF. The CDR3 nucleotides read TGTGCCAGCAGTTACGCGGGAGTTGTGGATACGCAGTATTTT.

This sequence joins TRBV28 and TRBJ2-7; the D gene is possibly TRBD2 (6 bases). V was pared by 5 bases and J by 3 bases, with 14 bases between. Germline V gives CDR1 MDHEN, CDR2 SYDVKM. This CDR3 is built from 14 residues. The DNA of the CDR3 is TGTGCCAGCAGTGACACGGGACTCTTCTACGAGCAGTACTTC. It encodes CASSDTGLFYEQYF.

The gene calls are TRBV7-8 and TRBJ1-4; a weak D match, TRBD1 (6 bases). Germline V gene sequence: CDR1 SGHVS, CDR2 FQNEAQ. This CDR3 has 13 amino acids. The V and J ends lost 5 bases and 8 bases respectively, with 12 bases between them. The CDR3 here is CASSPLGGEKLFF. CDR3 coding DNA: TGTGCCAGCAGCCCGTTGGGGGGCGAAAAACTGTTTTTT. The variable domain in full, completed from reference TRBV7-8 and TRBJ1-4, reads GAGVSQSPRYKVAKRGQDVALRCDPISGHVSLFWYQQALGQGPEFLTYFQNEAQLDKSGLPSDRFFAERPEGSVSTLKIQRTQQEDSAVYLCASSPLGGEKLFFGSGTQLSVL.

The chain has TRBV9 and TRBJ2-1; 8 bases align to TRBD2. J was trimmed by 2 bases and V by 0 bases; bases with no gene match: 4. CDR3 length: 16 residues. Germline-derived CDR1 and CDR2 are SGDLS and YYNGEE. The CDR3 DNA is TGTGCCAGCAGCGTAGTACGAGCGGGAGCCTACAATGAGCAGTTCTTC. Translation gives CASSVVRAGAYNEQFF.

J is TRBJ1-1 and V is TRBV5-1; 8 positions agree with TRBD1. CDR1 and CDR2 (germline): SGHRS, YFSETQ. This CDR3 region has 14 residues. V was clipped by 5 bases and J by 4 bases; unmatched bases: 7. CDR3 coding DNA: TGCGCCAGCAGGCAGGGGGCTGGGGGCACTGAAGCTTTCTTT. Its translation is CASRQGAGGTEAFF. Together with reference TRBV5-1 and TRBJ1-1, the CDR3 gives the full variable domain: KAGVTQTPRYLIKTRGQQVTLSCSPISGHRSVSWYQQTPGQGLQFLFEYFSETQRNKGNFPGRFSGRQFSNSRSEMNVSTLELGDSALYLCASRQGAGGTEAFFGQGTRLTVV.